The 25 T cell receptor beta chains below were found in one sample sequenced in a study of cytomegalovirus exposure and HLA in healthy donors. The PCR employed 60 Vbeta primers together with 13 Jbeta primers. The data were produced by immunoSEQ multiplex PCR, yet TCRdb's version contains in-frame clones alone and is incomplete. Of around 92,000 clones in the sample, approximately 80% were seen once. The sequencing input was PBMCs. Every receptor here comes from a man aged 18-30 years in good health and CMV-seronegative.

This clone was seen more than once but under ten times. This rearrangement joins TRBV6-1 to TRBJ1-5, with 9 bases identical to TRBD1. The CDR3 is 16 residues long. Unmatched junction bases numbered 6, after V lost 2 bases and J lost 4 bases. Germline V gives CDR1 MNHNS, CDR2 SASEGT. In DNA form, the CDR3 reads TGTGCCAGCAGTGAATCCCCGGGACAGGGAAATCAGCCCCAGCATTTT. Protein product: CASSESPGQGNQPQHF.

The chain combines TRBV27 with TRBJ1-2; 8 bases line up with TRBD1. In germline, CDR1 is MNHEY, CDR2 SMNVEV (reference sequence). The CDR3 runs to 14 residues. V shed 7 bases and J 3 bases; nucleotides not matched to a gene: 7. The chain's CDR3 is CASKLGGQDYGYTF. The CDR3 nucleotides read TGTGCCAGCAAACTAGGGGGACAGGACTATGGCTACACCTTC.

Points on this clone: One end of the junction varies from germline; a read error may be responsible. CDR3 protein: CASSSGGGFDSPPHF. The CDR3, as DNA: TGTGCCAGCAGCTCGGGTGGGGGCTTTGATTCACCCCCCCACTTT. The V call is TRBV5-8, the J call TRBJ1-6; TRBD1 might be the D (6 bases). Per the germline V gene, CDR1 is SGHTS and CDR2 is YDEGEE. This CDR3 region has 15 residues.

This clone was seen once. The CDR3 protein is CASRGRTGVNQPQHF. CDR3 nucleotides: TGTGCCAGTAGGGGCCGGACAGGGGTGAATCAGCCCCAGCATTTT. The J gene is TRBJ1-5, the V gene TRBV19; TRBD1 agrees at 9 bases. The ends lost 6 bases at V and 4 bases at J; junction bases unmatched: 7. This CDR3 has 15 amino acids. From germline, CDR1 is LNHDA and CDR2 SQIVND (reference sequence).

The V call is TRBV28, the J call TRBJ1-5; a weak D match, TRBD1 (5 bases). The V end was cut by 10 bases, the J end by 7 bases, with 20 bases between. The CDR3 is 14 residues long. Germline values: CDR1 MDHEN, CDR2 SYDVKM. CDR3 DNA sequence: TGTGCCACTACAGGTCCCTGGTCCGACCAGCCCCAGCATTTT. It codes for CATTGPWSDQPQHF.

As regards this clone: At one end, the junction sequence differs from germline, possibly due to a read error. The V and J genes are TRBV5-1 and TRBJ1-2, with D unresolved. Germline V gene sequence: CDR1 SGHRS, CDR2 YFSETQ. The CDR3 has 12 amino acids. The CDR3 nucleotides read TGCGTCAGCAGCTTGGGTAACCGGGGCTACACCTTC. Translating it yields CVSSLGNRGYTF.

The chain uses TRBV19 and TRBJ2-3; a weak D match, TRBD2 (6 bases). V was trimmed by 3 bases and J by 0 bases, leaving 10 bases between them. Germline V gene sequence: CDR1 LNHDA, CDR2 SQIVND (reference sequence). This CDR3 contains 15 residues. CDR3 protein: CASSIAGSSTDTQYF. The CDR3 nucleotides read TGTGCCAGTAGTATCGCGGGGAGTAGCACAGATACGCAGTATTTT. The variable domain in full, completed from reference TRBV19 and TRBJ2-3, reads DGGITQSPKYLFRKEGQNVTLSCEQNLNHDAMYWYRQDPGQGLRLIYYSQIVNDFQKGDIAEGYSVSREKKESFPLTVTSAQKNPTAFYLCASSIAGSSTDTQYFGPGTRLTVL.

CDR3 bases: TGTGCCAGTAGTATAGATTTCGAGGGTAAAGCTTTCTTT. Its protein is CASSIDFEGKAFF. The genes are TRBV19 and TRBJ1-1; no clear D gene. This CDR3 contains 13 residues. The germline gives CDR1 LNHDA, CDR2 SQIVND (reference sequence). V gave up 0 bases and J gave up 9 bases, with 11 bases separating them.

V is TRBV19 and J is TRBJ1-1; TRBD1 might be the D (5 bases). Trimming removed 2 bases at V and 1 base at J, with 11 bases between. This CDR3 spans 15 amino acids. CDR1 is LNHDA, CDR2 SQIVND, per germline (reference sequence). The CDR3 region is CASSIKVDRNTEAFF. Written as DNA, the CDR3 is TGTGCCAGTAGTATAAAGGTAGACAGGAACACTGAAGCTTTCTTT.

The V gene is TRBV27, the J gene TRBJ2-7, with TRBD1 matching over 9 bases. Germline CDR1 and CDR2: MNHEY and SMNVEV (reference sequence). The ends lost 8 bases at V and 2 bases at J; junction bases unmatched: 10. This CDR3 has 15 residues. Here the CDR3 reads CASSSVGTGTYEQYF. The CDR3 region has the DNA TGTGCCAGCTCCTCGGTCGGGACAGGGACCTACGAGCAGTACTTC.

CDR3 sequence reads: CASSLRSTDTQYF. The CDR3 DNA reads TGTGCCAGCAGTCTCAGATCCACAGATACGCAGTATTTT. The genes are TRBV5-5 and TRBJ2-3; D is uncertain. V was trimmed by 5 bases and J by 2 bases, leaving 9 bases between them. Germline values: CDR1 SGHKS, CDR2 YYEKEE (reference sequence). This CDR3 is 13 amino acids long.

This clone was counted only a few times. J is TRBJ2-4 and V is TRBV2; 7 positions match TRBD1. The CDR3 totals 16 residues. Germline loops: CDR1 SNHLY, CDR2 FYNNEI. With 6 bases clipped from V and 2 bases from J, the junction kept 10 bases outside the gene matches. The CDR3 loop is CASRRGTARSKNIQYF. CDR3 DNA: TGTGCCAGCAGGAGGGGGACAGCGCGGTCCAAAAACATTCAGTACTTC. Variable domain in full (rest from reference TRBV2 and TRBJ2-4): EPEVTQTPSHQVTQMGQEVILRCVPISNHLYFYWYRQILGQKVEFLVSFYNNEISEKSEIFDDQFSVERPDGSNFTLKIRSTKLEDSAMYFCASRRGTARSKNIQYFGAGTRLSVL.

This rearrangement joins TRBV10-1 to TRBJ2-1; 9 positions agree with TRBD2. With V trimmed by 8 bases and J by 7 bases, 6 bases remained unmatched. The CDR3 is 13 amino acids. Germline CDR1 and CDR2: WNHNN and SYGVQD (reference sequence). This CDR3 reads CASGREGTNEQFF. CDR3 in DNA: TGCGCCAGCGGGCGGGAGGGTACGAATGAGCAGTTCTTC.

CDR3 protein: CASSSGVGNTEAFF. As DNA, the CDR3 is TGTGCCAGCTCGTCCGGGGTAGGGAACACTGAAGCTTTCTTT. The genes are TRBV18 and TRBJ1-1, with D hard to call. Germline V gives CDR1 KGHSH, CDR2 LQKENI. The CDR3 totals 14 residues. V lost 6 bases and J 1 base, leaving 12 bases between the germline ends.

The rearrangement links TRBV2 to TRBJ1-2; D unclear. V was clipped by 8 bases and J by 7 bases, with 5 bases between them. The CDR3 consists of 9 residues. Germline assignment: CDR1 SNHLY and CDR2 FYNNEI. CDR3 amino acids: CASYTGYTF. CDR3 nucleotides: TGTGCCAGCTACACTGGCTACACCTTC.

The V gene is TRBV30, the J gene TRBJ2-2; maybe TRBD1 (6 bases). The V end lost 2 bases, the J end lost 5 bases, and 9 bases lay between the germline ends. CDR3 length equals 13 residues. Germline V gives CDR1 GTSNPN, CDR2 SVGIG (reference sequence). CDR3 region: CAWSKQGTGELFF. The DNA for the CDR3 is TGTGCCTGGAGTAAACAGGGTACCGGGGAGCTGTTTTTT.

This chain uses TRBV19 with TRBJ2-4, with D perhaps matching TRBD1 (6 bases). Germline V gene data show CDR1 as LNHDA and CDR2 as SQIVND (reference sequence). This CDR3 has 13 amino acids. V was shortened by 9 bases and J by 3 bases, with 12 bases between the two germline ends. CDR3 region: CASTGTFKNIQYF. The CDR3 DNA follows: TGTGCCAGCACCGGGACATTCAAAAACATTCAGTACTTC.

In this sample, this clone turned up once. J is TRBJ2-1 and V is TRBV11-3, with 7 bases aligning to TRBD2. The CDR3 runs 16 residues. The trim removed 0 bases at V and 4 bases at J, leaving 6 bases unmatched. In germline, CDR1 is SGHNT, CDR2 YENEEA. The DNA for the CDR3 is TGTGCCAGCAGCTTAGAGTGGGGGGGATCTTACAATGAGCAGTTCTTC. Its protein product is CASSLEWGGSYNEQFF.

The J gene is TRBJ1-2, the V gene TRBV25-1; the D gene is possibly TRBD1 (5 bases). Trimming took off 5 bases at V and 1 base at J, with 8 bases between the two ends. This CDR3 has 13 amino acids. Germline V lookup: CDR1 MGHDK, CDR2 SYGVNS. The CDR3 DNA sequence: TGTGCCAGCAGTCCTCAGGGTAACTATGGCTACACCTTC. As protein: CASSPQGNYGYTF.

This clone was seen more than once but under ten times. The chain joins TRBV4-2 to TRBJ1-1; possibly TRBD1 for D (6 bases). Deletions cut 0 bases from V and 11 bases from J, with 13 bases between. The CDR3 has 13 residues. CDR1 is LGHNA and CDR2 is YNFKEQ in the germline V gene. The CDR3 sequence is CASSQDERTEAFF. Here the CDR3 DNA reads TGTGCCAGCAGCCAAGATGAAAGGACAGAGGCTTTCTTT.

This clone was seen a few times. The chain links TRBV5-6 to TRBJ1-2, with 7 bases aligning to TRBD1. The CDR3 runs 15 residues. Germline loops: CDR1 SGHDT, CDR2 YYEEEE. V dropped 2 bases and J dropped 4; count of bases not matched to a gene: 8. The CDR3, as DNA: TGTGCCAGCAGCTTTGAGGACAGGAGCCTCTATGGCTACACCTTC. Its translation is CASSFEDRSLYGYTF.

This chain uses TRBV4-2 with TRBJ1-1, with 11 bases fitting TRBD1. V shed 0 bases, J shed 4 bases, and the junction held 4 bases outside the gene matches. Germline CDR1 and CDR2: LGHNA and YNFKEQ. This CDR3 region has 16 residues. The CDR3 reads CASSQDLGTGGTEAFF. The CDR3 bases are TGTGCCAGCAGCCAAGACCTCGGGACAGGGGGCACTGAAGCTTTCTTT.

This chain joins TRBV19 and TRBJ1-5, with D possibly being TRBD1 (6 bases). Per the germline V gene, CDR1 is LNHDA and CDR2 is SQIVND (reference sequence). This CDR3 has 12 amino acids. The V gene lost 5 bases and the J gene lost 7 bases, with 9 bases spanning the gap. The CDR3 here is CASSLTGQPQHF. DNA of the CDR3: TGTGCCAGTAGTCTGACAGGCCAGCCCCAGCATTTT. Full variable domain (missing parts from reference TRBV19 and TRBJ1-5): DGGITQSPKYLFRKEGQNVTLSCEQNLNHDAMYWYRQDPGQGLRLIYYSQIVNDFQKGDIAEGYSVSREKKESFPLTVTSAQKNPTAFYLCASSLTGQPQHFGDGTRLSIL.

The CDR3 sequence: CASSQVREGTEAFF. As DNA, the CDR3 is TGTGCCAGCAGCCAAGTAAGAGAGGGCACTGAAGCTTTCTTT. J is TRBJ1-1 and V is TRBV14; D is undetermined. CDR3 length: 14 residues. The germline V gene encodes CDR1 SGHDN and CDR2 FVKESK. V dropped 1 base and J dropped 4 bases, with 10 bases sitting between them.

The rearrangement links TRBV13 to TRBJ1-1; 9 positions match TRBD1. The length of the CDR3 is 14 residues. The germline gives CDR1 PRHDT, CDR2 FYEKMQ (reference sequence). V was pared by 5 bases and J by 12 bases, with 13 bases of the junction left unmatched. CDR3 in amino acids: CASSQRGTGTGSFF. The CDR3 nucleotides are TGTGCCAGCAGCCAGAGGGGAACCGGGACAGGGTCTTTCTTT.